This T cell receptor gamma chain comes out of a study of gamma-delta chains in newborns, infants, children. As for the study in general: Microbial exposure reportedly drives polyclonal innate γδ T cell expansion after birth.

TCRdb re-called clones from the reads via CATT. The sample carries over a thousand gamma-chain clones, about 3.2% recorded once. V trimming: 0 bases; J trimming: 1 base; junction bases outside the gene matches: 0. The CDR3 totals 13 residues. Per germline, CDR1 GITISATS and CDR2 ISYDGTV (reference sequence). This clone is medium-sized (0.01 to 0.1%) within its sample. This chain connects TRGV9 to TRGJ1 or TRGJ2. This receptor was obtained from a child who was a newborn, infant or young child, either healthy, febrile or measles-vaccinated (not recorded which). Sequencing used blood. The CDR3 spells CALWEVNYYKKLF. The CDR3 nucleotides read TGTGCCTTGTGGGAGGTGAATTATTATAAGAAACTCTTT.